This T cell receptor (beta chain) derives from a study of blood T cells in healthy people across ages. General study findings and limits: Older individuals had lower TCR beta diversity per million T cells (the decline was roughly linear).

Comments on this clonotype: Its target is unknown.

Every donor gave approximately 10 milliliters of peripheral blood. The extraction recovered at least 6 micrograms of total RNA per sample. V gave up 7 bases and J gave up 3 bases; unmatched junction bases: 5. The CDR3 runs 13 residues. A second PCR, run for roughly 6 to 11 cycles, used a sample-barcoded 5' primer plus a J-beta primer mix. TCRdb re-derived calls from the 5' RACE reads in MiXCR, one entry per CDR3 protein. In the table there are about 970,000 distinct CDR3 sequences, about 53% of which are singletons. This TCR came from an older woman in good health. V usage is TRBV12-3 or TRBV12-4 and J usage is TRBJ2-5; 7 bases line up with TRBD1. Material for sequencing was blood. CDR3 amino acids: CASIRTGKETQYF. DNA of the CDR3: TGTGCCAGCATCCGGACAGGAAAAGAGACCCAGTACTTC.